This T cell receptor (beta chain) was obtained from a study of patients and donors after allogeneic stem cell transplantation. This clonotype was observed a handful of times. The CDR3 sequence is 13 residues long. Trimming shortened V by 4 bases and J by 3 bases, and 9 bases separated the two germline ends. The germline V gene has CDR1 SGHAT and CDR2 FQNNGV. MiXCR, applied by TCRdb to the RT-PCR reads, yields one record per CDR3 protein. Among about 960,000 distinct CDR3 sequences listed, more than 15% were seen once. The sequencing input was blood, either unsorted or a sorted T cell fraction (not recorded which). This clonotype was sampled from a human donor who was either an allogeneic HSCT recipient or a stem cell or donor lymphocyte infusion donor (not recorded which). It is not recorded whose cells these are; they may come from a transplant donor. The V call is TRBV11-2, the J call TRBJ2-5, with D uncertain. The CDR3 loop is CASSSVLKETQYF. The CDR3 DNA reads as TGTGCCAGCAGCTCCGTGCTAAAAGAGACCCAGTACTTC.